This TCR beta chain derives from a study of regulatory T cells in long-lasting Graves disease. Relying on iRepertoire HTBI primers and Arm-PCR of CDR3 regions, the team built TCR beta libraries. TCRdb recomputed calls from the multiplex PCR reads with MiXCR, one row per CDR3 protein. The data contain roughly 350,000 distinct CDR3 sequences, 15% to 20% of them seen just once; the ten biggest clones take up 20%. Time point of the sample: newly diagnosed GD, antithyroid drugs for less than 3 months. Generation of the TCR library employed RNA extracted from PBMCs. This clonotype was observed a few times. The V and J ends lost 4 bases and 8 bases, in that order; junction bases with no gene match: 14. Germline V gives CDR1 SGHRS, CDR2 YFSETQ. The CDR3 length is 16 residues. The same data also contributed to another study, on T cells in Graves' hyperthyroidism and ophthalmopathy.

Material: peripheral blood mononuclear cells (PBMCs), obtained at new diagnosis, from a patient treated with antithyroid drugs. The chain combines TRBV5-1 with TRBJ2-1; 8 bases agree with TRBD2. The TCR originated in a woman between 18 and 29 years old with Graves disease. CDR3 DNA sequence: TGCGCCAGCAGCCGGGGGGGAACGGGGGGGCTTGATGAGCAGTTCTTC. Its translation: CASSRGGTGGLDEQFF.